The sequence of this TCR beta chain was determined in a study of OX40 agonist ivuxolimab in advanced cancers. Study summary: With ivuxolimab, an agonistic anti-OX40 (CD134) antibody, patients were treated. Ivuxolimab was delivered to patients intravenously every 2 weeks at doses spanning 0.01 to 10 mg/kg.

Notes on the study in general: Doses of 0.1 to 3.0 mg/kg were accompanied by clonal expansion of CD4+ and CD8+ blood T cells by week 6. Undetermined was the antigen specificity of the expanded peripheral T cells.

Profiled with immunoSEQ multiplex PCR; TCRdb holds only in-frame clones, not every one. The profile shows about 150,000 clones, 94% of them singletons. Details on this clone: The antigen is unknown.

V dropped 3 bases and J dropped 0; count of bases not matched to a gene: 4. The CDR3 spans 15 residues. Germline V lookup: CDR1 SGDLS, CDR2 YYNGEE. The sample was CD4+ or CD8+ T cells sorted from blood, taken in a trial of the OX40 agonist ivuxolimab. V and J are TRBV9 and TRBJ2-3, with 7 nucleotides matching TRBD2. The origin of this receptor is an adult with an advanced solid tumor such as melanoma, head and neck, liver or kidney cancer. In DNA, the CDR3 is TGTGCCAGCAGCGCAGCGGGGATTAGCACAGATACGCAGTATTTT. Its protein is CASSAAGISTDTQYF.